A selection of T cell receptor beta chains follows, all from one sample in a study of Graves' ophthalmopathy and Graves' hyperthyroidism. Using its own MiXCR run on the multiplex PCR reads, TCRdb lists one record per CDR3 protein. This table holds approximately 700,000 distinct CDR3 sequences, roughly two fifths found once. The sequencing sample was made of peripheral blood. Every receptor here comes from an adult man with Graves' ophthalmopathy. The CDR3 runs from the conserved cysteine through the conserved F or W. A D gene is named only where the DNA matches it firmly. Expanded clones get a size class; other rows say once, few or many, or leave the size out.

d_call,v_call,j_call,clone_size,cdr3_aa,cdr3_nt
.,TRBV10-3,TRBJ2-2,.,CAISEVGGNTGELFF,TGTGCCATCAGTGAGGTGGGGGGAAACACCGGGGAGCTGTTTTTT
TRBD1,TRBV25-1,TRBJ1-3,once,CASADRGPGNTIYF,TGTGCCAGCGCGGACAGGGGGCCCGGAAACACCATATATTTT
.,TRBV29-1,TRBJ2-2,once,CSGGHNTGELFF,TGCAGCGGGGGACATAACACCGGGGAGCTGTTTTTT
TRBD1,TRBV20-1,TRBJ1-2,.,CSASPTPGTGRNYGYTF,TGCAGTGCTAGTCCCACCCCCGGGACAGGGCGAAACTATGGCTACACCTTC
.,TRBV25-1,TRBJ1-6,once,CASSGQKNSPLHF,TGTGCCAGCTCAGGACAGAAAAACTCACCCCTCCACTTT
.,TRBV9,TRBJ2-7,once,CAISGTTSYEQYF,TGTGCCATCTCCGGGACCACATCCTACGAGCAGTACTTC
.,TRBV5-8,TRBJ1-6,many,CASSSWGSPLHF,TGTGCCAGCAGCTCCTGGGGGTCACCCCTCCACTTT
TRBD1,TRBV15,TRBJ1-5,once,CATSTGQGQWGQPQHF,TGTGCCACCAGCACTGGCCAGGGACAGTGGGGTCAGCCCCAGCATTTT
TRBD1,TRBV7-3,TRBJ2-2,many,CASSWTGGGTGELFF,TGTGCCAGCAGCTGGACAGGGGGGGGCACCGGGGAGCTGTTTTTT
.,TRBV20-1,TRBJ1-5,.,CSASKRERQPQHF,TGCAGTGCTAGTAAAAGGGAACGGCAGCCCCAGCATTTT
.,TRBV7-9,TRBJ1-2,many,CASSGGTGYTF,TGTGCCAGCAGCGGGGGGACGGGCTACACCTTC
.,TRBV20-1,TRBJ1-1,.,CSATIIQGGNTEAFF,TGCAGTGCTACTATAATACAGGGAGGGAACACTGAAGCTTTCTTT
.,TRBV20-1,TRBJ1-1,.,CSATSGNTEAFF,TGCAGTGCCACTAGCGGGAACACCGAAGCTTTCTTT
.,TRBV2,TRBJ2-7,.,CASSLRGQNYEQYF,TGTGCCAGCAGTTTAAGAGGACAGAACTACGAGCAGTACTTC
.,TRBV29-1,TRBJ1-3,many,CSVELSGNTIYF,TGCAGCGTTGAACTAAGTGGAAACACCATATATTTT
TRBD1,TRBV16,TRBJ1-5,.,CASSDNRGEPQHF,TGTGCCAGCAGCGATAACAGGGGGGAGCCCCAGCATTTT
.,TRBV2,TRBJ1-2,few,CASSFSAGDFYGYTF,TGTGCCAGCAGTTTCTCGGCAGGGGATTTCTATGGCTACACCTTC
.,TRBV10-3,TRBJ1-5,few,CASSDWVGQPQHF,TGTGCCAGCAGTGATTGGGTAGGCCAGCCCCAGCATTTT
.,TRBV10-1,TRBJ1-6,.,CASPGPDNSPLHF,TGCGCCAGCCCGGGGCCGGATAATTCACCCCTCCACTTT
TRBD1,TRBV7-2,TRBJ1-3,few,CASSRDRGVSPGNTIYF,TGTGCCAGCAGCCGCGACAGGGGGGTCTCCCCTGGAAACACCATATATTTT
.,TRBV29-1,TRBJ2-2,many,CSVRGMNTGELFF,TGCAGCGTTCGCGGGATGAACACCGGGGAGCTGTTTTTT
.,TRBV19,TRBJ2-1,.,CASRAGGISNEQFF,TGTGCCAGTAGGGCCGGCGGGATATCGAATGAGCAGTTCTTC
.,TRBV25-1,TRBJ2-6,.,CASSAQLRGALTGANVLTF,TGTGCCAGCAGTGCGCAGCTTCGGGGGGCCCTGACCGGGGCCAACGTCCTGACTTTC
TRBD1,TRBV29-1,TRBJ1-2,few,CSVEDFDRGLYGYTF,TGCAGCGTTGAAGATTTCGACAGGGGCCTCTATGGCTACACCTTC
.,TRBV30,TRBJ1-2,many,CAWNEGRGDGYTF,TGTGCCTGGAATGAGGGGAGAGGGGATGGCTACACCTTC
.,TRBV19,TRBJ1-5,.,CASSPGGGPQHF,TGTGCCAGTAGCCCCGGGGGGGGGCCCCAGCATTTT
.,TRBV25-1,TRBJ1-2,once,CASPPEANYGYTF,TGTGCCAGCCCGCCGGAAGCTAACTATGGCTACACCTTC
.,TRBV20-1,TRBJ1-6,few,CSARDRGAGGYNSPLHF,TGCAGTGCTAGAGATCGGGGGGCGGGCGGATATAATTCACCCCTCCACTTT
TRBD1,TRBV19,TRBJ1-3,many,CASSVDRIGNTIYF,TGTGCCAGTAGTGTGGACAGGATTGGAAACACCATATATTTT
.,TRBV19,TRBJ2-7,.,CAWSPTAAGEQYF,TGTGCCTGGAGTCCGACAGCCGCGGGGGAGCAGTACTTC
.,TRBV5-6,TRBJ1-2,many,CASSLLATDYGYTF,TGTGCCAGCAGCTTGCTTGCCACGGACTATGGCTACACCTTC
.,TRBV7-9,TRBJ1-2,many,CASSLEAPFYGYTF,TGTGCCAGCAGCTTAGAGGCCCCCTTTTATGGCTACACCTTC
TRBD1,TRBV29-1,TRBJ1-1,.,CSVTTGVGTEAFF,TGCAGCGTTACGACAGGGGTGGGCACTGAAGCTTTCTTT
TRBD1,TRBV10-3,TRBJ2-5,many,CAISEYRDSWETQYF,TGTGCCATCAGTGAGTACCGGGACAGCTGGGAGACCCAGTACTTC
.,TRBV6-5,TRBJ2-6,few,CASSFQPGRGSGANVLTF,TGTGCCAGCAGTTTTCAACCGGGACGGGGCTCTGGGGCCAACGTCCTGACTTTC
.,TRBV19,TRBJ1-2,many,CASSSNTWTVYGYTF,TGTGCCAGTAGCTCGAACACCTGGACAGTCTATGGCTACACCTTC
TRBD1,TRBV15,TRBJ2-5,many,CATSRPGTGSGETQYF,TGTGCCACCAGCAGACCCGGGACAGGGTCGGGGGAGACCCAGTACTTC
.,TRBV5-1,TRBJ2-7,few,CASSLGSGGGQSYEQYF,TGCGCCAGCAGCTTGGGGTCCGGGGGTGGACAGTCCTACGAGCAGTACTTC
.,TRBV6-5,TRBJ2-2,.,CASSYEVRGHGELFF,TGTGCCAGCAGTTACGAAGTTAGGGGCCACGGGGAGCTGTTTTTT
.,TRBV7-9,TRBJ1-4,many,CASSPLSGVEKLFF,TGTGCCAGCAGCCCCTTATCTGGGGTGGAAAAACTGTTTTTT
.,TRBV20-1,TRBJ1-5,many,CSARGRNAGAQHF,TGCAGTGCTAGAGGAAGGAACGCGGGGGCCCAGCATTTT
.,TRBV10-3,TRBJ1-2,.,CAITPTANYGYTF,TGTGCCATCACCCCGACAGCTAACTATGGCTACACCTTC
.,TRBV20-1,TRBJ1-2,few,CSAPTSGTGDYGYTF,TGCAGTGCCCCCACCTCCGGGACTGGGGACTATGGCTACACCTTC
.,TRBV7-9,TRBJ2-5,.,CASSLPGDHGETQYF,TGTGCCAGCAGCTTACCGGGGGATCACGGAGAGACCCAGTACTTC
TRBD1,TRBV19,TRBJ2-7,many,CASSKGTGSREQYF,TGTGCCAGTAGTAAGGGGACAGGGAGCCGCGAGCAGTACTTC
.,TRBV2,TRBJ1-5,.,CASVRDSNQPQHF,TGTGCCAGCGTCAGGGATAGCAATCAGCCCCAGCATTTT
.,TRBV4-1,TRBJ2-5,many,CASSPQHQETQYF,TGCGCCAGCAGCCCTCAACACCAAGAGACCCAGTACTTC
.,TRBV10-3,TRBJ2-7,.,CAASKGVRATYEQYF,TGTGCCGCCTCCAAGGGAGTAAGGGCCACCTACGAGCAGTACTTC
TRBD1,TRBV7-3,TRBJ1-1,.,CASSPAGTGIYNEAFF,TGTGCCAGCAGCCCGGCCGGGACAGGGATTTACAATGAAGCTTTCTTT
.,TRBV20-1,TRBJ2-2,.,CSARTHPTGELFF,TGCAGTGCTAGAACCCACCCGACCGGGGAGCTGTTTTTT
TRBD1,TRBV20-1,TRBJ1-2,many,CSARRDRGNYGYTF,TGCAGTGCTAGAAGGGACAGAGGGAACTATGGCTACACCTTC
.,TRBV29-1,TRBJ1-2,.,CSVEDGGGYTF,TGCAGCGTTGAAGATGGAGGGGGCTACACCTTC
TRBD1,TRBV24-1,TRBJ2-7,many,CATSPGQGYEQYF,TGTGCCACCAGCCCGGGACAGGGCTACGAGCAGTACTTC